Following are 2 T cell receptor beta chains from one sample sequenced in a study of cytomegalovirus exposure and HLA in healthy donors. PCR was performed using 60 Vbeta and 13 Jbeta primers. Sequencing used immunoSEQ multiplex PCR; TCRdb keeps in-frame clones, though not all of them. In the table there are approximately 110,000 clones, approximately 70% of which are singletons. Material for sequencing was PBMCs. The receptors shown here come from a young man in good health and CMV-seropositive.

This clone was picked up one time. The chain carries TRBV14 and TRBJ2-5; D possibly corresponds to TRBD1 (6 bases). The J call may be in error: the DNA end matches TRBJ2-7 better. The germline CDR1 and CDR2 sequences are SGHDN and FVKESK. The CDR3 contains 19 residues. CDR3 sequence: CASSQDPKMDSGKYYEQYF. Written as DNA, the CDR3 is TGTGCCAGCAGCCAAGATCCCAAAATGGACAGTGGGAAATACTACGAGCAGTACTTC.

V usage is TRBV4-2 and J usage is TRBJ2-7, with 12 positions matching TRBD2. Germline CDR1 and CDR2: LGHNA and YNFKEQ. The CDR3 totals 17 residues. Losses at the gene ends were 1 base for V and 2 bases for J; bases not matched to a gene: 6. As DNA, the CDR3 is TGTGCCAGCAGCCAAGGGACTAGCGGGATTTGGGCCTACGAGCAGTACTTC. Translation gives CASSQGTSGIWAYEQYF.